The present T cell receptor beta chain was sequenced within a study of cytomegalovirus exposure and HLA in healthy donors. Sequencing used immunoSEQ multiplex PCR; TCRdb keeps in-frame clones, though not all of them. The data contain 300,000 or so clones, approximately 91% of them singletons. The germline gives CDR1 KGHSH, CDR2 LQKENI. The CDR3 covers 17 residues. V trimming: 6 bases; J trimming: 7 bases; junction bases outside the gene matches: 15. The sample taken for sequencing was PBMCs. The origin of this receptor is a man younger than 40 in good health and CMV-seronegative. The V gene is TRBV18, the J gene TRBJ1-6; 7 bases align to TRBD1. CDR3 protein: CASSPGQAKRLNSPLHF. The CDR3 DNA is TGTGCCAGCTCCCCTGGACAGGCCAAACGATTGAATTCACCCCTCCACTTT.